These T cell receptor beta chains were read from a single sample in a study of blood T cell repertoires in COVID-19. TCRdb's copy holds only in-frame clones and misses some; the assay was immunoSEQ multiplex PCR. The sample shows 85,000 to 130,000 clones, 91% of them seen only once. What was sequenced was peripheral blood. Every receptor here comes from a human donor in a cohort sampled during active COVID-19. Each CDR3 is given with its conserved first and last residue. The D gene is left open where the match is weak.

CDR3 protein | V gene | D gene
CAWSVRQGGGSGNTIYF | TRBV30 | .
CASSLAAGSYEQYF | TRBV7-2 | .
CSVVLTGAYEQYF | TRBV29-1 | TRBD1
CASSVPGQGFSGANVLTF | TRBV13 | TRBD1
CASRPGLAFYNEQFF | TRBV27 | TRBD2
CASISSYSYEQYF | TRBV10-1 | .
CAISESRSSGDTGELFF | TRBV10-3 | .
CASSTGTSGSDEQYF | TRBV7-9 | TRBD2
CASSSWNDRHGGEQYF | TRBV5-4 | .
CASSPGVSGGNEQFF | TRBV7-9 | .
CASSTGFGQPQHF | TRBV6-5 | .
CASSPSGSSNTGELFF | TRBV9 | .
CASSPPGQGSDTQYF | TRBV6-2/TRBV6-3 | TRBD1
CASSQDSKNSPLHF | TRBV7-9 | .
CASSLSGSDFDEQFF | TRBV7-9 | TRBD2